The 22 T cell receptor beta chains below all came from one sample that was sequenced in a study of molecular identifiers for immune sequencing clone quantification. TCRdb redid the calling of the PCR reads with MiXCR, one entry per CDR3 protein. This table holds a few hundred thousand distinct CDR3 sequences, about 25% found once. Material for sequencing was naive CD8+ T cells from blood, with Jurkat cell RNA spiked in. Subset meaning: FACS-sorted CD8+CD4-CCR7+CD45RA+ naive T cells. The source of these receptors is a human donor in good health. Some libraries in this study had Jurkat cell RNA spiked in.

The gene calls are TRBV27 and TRBJ2-2; D call uncertain. V lost 5 bases and J lost 0, with 4 bases in between. Germline values: CDR1 MNHEY, CDR2 SMNVEV (reference sequence). The CDR3 length is 13 residues. The CDR3 loop reads CASSITNTGELFF. CDR3 coding DNA: TGTGCCAGCAGTATCACGAACACCGGGGAGCTGTTTTTT.

Details on this clonotype: Mismatch with germline at one junction end may stem from a read error. V gene TRBV24-1 combines with J gene TRBJ2-1; D is unresolved. The germline CDR1 and CDR2 sequences are KGHDR and SFDVKD. The CDR3 sequence is 12 residues long. CDR3 coding DNA: TGTGCCACCAGGGGGTCGGGCAATGAGCTGTTCTTC. This codes for CATRGSGNELFF.

This clonotype was picked up a small number of times. The chain combines TRBV20-1 with TRBJ2-4, with 10 nucleotides matching TRBD1. With 5 bases clipped from V and 0 bases from J, the junction kept 13 bases outside the gene matches. The germline gives CDR1 DFQATT, CDR2 SNEGSKA (reference sequence). The CDR3 totals 18 residues. DNA of the CDR3: TGCAGTGCTGGAGGCCGGGACAGGGGACCCCTAGCCAAAAACATTCAGTACTTC. The encoded protein is CSAGGRDRGPLAKNIQYF.

This clonotype appeared a few times. V usage is TRBV11-2 and J usage is TRBJ2-1, with TRBD1 matching 9 bases. CDR1 is SGHAT and CDR2 is FQNNGV in the germline V gene. The CDR3 runs 13 residues. Trimming at V came to 5 bases and at J to 9 bases, leaving 5 bases not matched to a gene. This CDR3 is CASSQTGQGEQFF. Here the CDR3 DNA reads TGTGCCAGCAGCCAGACGGGACAGGGTGAGCAGTTCTTC.

This clonotype appeared many times. CDR3 in amino acids: CSARGPDTNTGELFF. The CDR3 DNA follows: TGCAGTGCTAGAGGTCCGGATACGAACACCGGGGAGCTGTTTTTT. This chain joins TRBV20-1 and TRBJ2-2; D gene ambiguous. The germline V gene encodes CDR1 DFQATT and CDR2 SNEGSKA (reference sequence). Trimming took off 1 base at V and 0 bases at J, with 9 bases between the two ends. The CDR3 length is 15 residues.

This clonotype was counted ten times or more. The chain uses TRBV4-1 and TRBJ1-3, with D hard to call. Trimming removed 1 base from V and 0 bases from J, with 7 bases in between. Germline values: CDR1 MGHRA, CDR2 YSYEKL. The CDR3 loop spans 15 amino acids. The CDR3 is CASSQGSASGNTIYF. CDR3 in DNA: TGCGCCAGCAGCCAAGGGTCAGCCTCTGGAAACACCATATATTTT.

The chain couples TRBV7-9 to TRBJ2-7; 8 nucleotides line up with TRBD1. This CDR3 contains 16 residues. V was pared by 6 bases and J by 0 bases, with 10 bases of the junction left unmatched. The germline V gene has CDR1 SEHNR and CDR2 FQNEAQ (reference sequence). In nucleotides, the CDR3 is TGTGCCAGCAGTCATTCCGGGACAGGAGACTCCTACGAGCAGTACTTC. Protein: CASSHSGTGDSYEQYF.

This chain connects TRBV12-5 to TRBJ2-1; maybe TRBD2 (6 bases). Trimming pared 2 bases from V and 6 bases from J, leaving 17 bases between. CDR1 and CDR2 from the germline V gene are LGHNT and FRNRAP. The length of the CDR3 is 16 residues. This CDR3 is CASGLTYPTSSNEQFF. The CDR3 DNA follows: TGTGCTAGTGGTTTGACCTATCCAACTAGCAGCAATGAGCAGTTCTTC.

Regarding this clonotype: A clone one base away is much larger, so this may be a read error. CDR3 coding DNA: TGTGCCAGCAGCTCGACCGGACAGGTTCTGAACACCGGGGAGCCGTTTTTT. Protein: CASSSTGQVLNTGEPFF. The genes are TRBV7-9 and TRBJ2-2; 7 bases map to TRBD1. Germline lookup yields CDR1 SEHNR and CDR2 FQNEAQ (reference sequence). The CDR3 is 17 residues long.

This clonotype was detected many times. This sequence joins TRBV6-6 and TRBJ1-1; possibly TRBD1 for D (6 bases). The CDR3 loop spans 15 amino acids. Germline CDR1 and CDR2: MNHNY and SVGAGI (reference sequence). With 2 bases removed from V and 1 base from J, the gap between germline ends came to 11 bases. In DNA, the CDR3 is TGTGCCAGCAGTTACCCAGAGACAGGGAACACTGAAGCTTTCTTT. Translation: CASSYPETGNTEAFF.

This clonotype has a handful of counts. The V call is TRBV4-3, the J call TRBJ2-7, with D unresolved. The ends were cut back, 1 base at V and 0 bases at J, with 13 bases in the middle. The CDR3 has 16 residues. In germline, CDR1 is LGHNA, CDR2 YSLEER. This CDR3 is CASSQGFGAGSYEQYF. The DNA for the CDR3 is TGCGCCAGCAGCCAAGGATTTGGTGCTGGCTCCTACGAGCAGTACTTC.

This clonotype occurred a few times. J is TRBJ1-5 and V is TRBV5-5; tentative D call: TRBD1 (6 bases). CDR1 is SGHKS and CDR2 is YYEKEE in the germline V gene (reference sequence). The CDR3 length is 16 residues. Trimming stripped 5 bases from V and 4 bases from J, with 19 bases between. The CDR3: CASRSGGPGANQPQHF. The CDR3 DNA reads as TGTGCCAGCAGATCGGGGGGCCCAGGGGCTAATCAGCCCCAGCATTTT.

The CDR3 DNA follows: TGTGCCAGCAGCCCGCCGGTGAACACCGGGGAGCTGTTTTTT. Encoded protein: CASSPPVNTGELFF. J is TRBJ2-2 and V is TRBV7-9; D call uncertain. CDR1 and CDR2 (germline): SEHNR, FQNEAQ (reference sequence). The V end lost 5 bases, the J end lost 1 base, and 8 bases lay between the germline ends. The CDR3 extends over 14 amino acids. The full variable domain, with the rest looked up from reference TRBV7-9 and TRBJ2-2, is DTGVSQNPRHKITKRGQNVTFRCDPISEHNRLYWYRQTLGQGPEFLTYFQNEAQLEKSRLLSDRFSAERPKGSFSTLEIQRTEQGDSAMYLCASSPPVNTGELFFGEGSRLTVL.

There are a few counts of this clonotype. The rearrangement links TRBV5-5 to TRBJ1-5, with D possibly being TRBD1 (6 bases). This CDR3 is built from 15 residues. CDR1 and CDR2 (germline): SGHKS, YYEKEE (reference sequence). V dropped 4 bases and J dropped 0 bases, with 11 bases sitting between them. CDR3 coding DNA: TGTGCCAGCAGCGCTCAGGGGTATAGCAATCAGCCCCAGCATTTT. Its protein product is CASSAQGYSNQPQHF.

This clonotype was found many times. The gene calls are TRBV20-1 and TRBJ2-7; tentatively, D is TRBD2 (6 bases). Germline V gene sequence: CDR1 DFQATT, CDR2 SNEGSKA (reference sequence). Trimming took off 0 bases at V and 0 bases at J, with 12 bases between the two ends. The CDR3 consists of 15 residues. In DNA, the CDR3 is TGCAGTGCTAGAGATAGCGCGGGGAACTCCTACGAGCAGTACTTC. This gives the protein CSARDSAGNSYEQYF.

This clonotype was counted between two and nine times. The CDR3 spells CASSLGTSNEKLFF. The CDR3, as DNA: TGTGCCAGCAGTTTAGGGACTTCTAATGAAAAACTGTTTTTT. The J gene is TRBJ1-4, the V gene TRBV28; a weak D match, TRBD1 (5 bases). Germline values: CDR1 MDHEN, CDR2 SYDVKM. The CDR3 covers 14 residues. Between the trimmed V and J ends, which lost 2 bases and 3 bases, there was a span of 7 bases.

The chain uses TRBV12-3 or TRBV12-4 and TRBJ1-3; no reliable D call. Trimming pared 7 bases from V and 4 bases from J, leaving 2 bases between. The CDR3 runs 10 residues. The CDR3 is CASNGNTIYF. CDR3 coding DNA: TGTGCCAGCAACGGAAACACCATATATTTT.

At least ten counts were recorded for this clonotype. The gene calls are TRBV7-9 and TRBJ2-2, with 8 positions matching TRBD2. The V gene end was trimmed by 7 bases and the J gene end by 0 bases; junction bases not matched to a gene: 10. CDR3 length: 17 residues. The germline CDR1 and CDR2 sequences are SEHNR and FQNEAQ (reference sequence). The chain's CDR3 is CASNLRERGPNTGELFF. In DNA form, the CDR3 reads TGTGCCAGCAACCTCCGGGAGCGGGGGCCGAACACCGGGGAGCTGTTTTTT. Using reference TRBV7-9 and TRBJ2-2 for the parts outside the CDR3, the full variable domain is DTGVSQNPRHKITKRGQNVTFRCDPISEHNRLYWYRQTLGQGPEFLTYFQNEAQLEKSRLLSDRFSAERPKGSFSTLEIQRTEQGDSAMYLCASNLRERGPNTGELFFGEGSRLTVL.

This clonotype was counted ten times or more. The V call is TRBV7-2, the J call TRBJ1-5; maybe TRBD1 (5 bases). Trimming took off 3 bases at V and 3 bases at J, with 12 bases between the two ends. There are 15 residues in the CDR3. Germline V CDR1 and CDR2: SGHTA, FQGNSA. The CDR3: CASSFYQDINQPQHF. CDR3 sequence (DNA): TGTGCCAGCAGCTTTTACCAGGACATCAATCAGCCCCAGCATTTT.

This clonotype was observed a few times. The chain couples TRBV27 to TRBJ2-7; D uncertain. V dropped 3 bases and J dropped 2 bases, with 8 bases sitting between them. CDR1 and CDR2 (germline): MNHEY, SMNVEV (reference sequence). CDR3 size: 13 residues. For the CDR3, the DNA is TGTGCCAGCAGTTTTGCAGAACCCTACGAGCAGTACTTC. This codes for CASSFAEPYEQYF.

This clonotype has ten or more counts. The CDR3 here is CSAQETGETQYF. The DNA of the CDR3 is TGCAGCGCACAGGAGACGGGGGAGACCCAGTACTTC. The J gene is TRBJ2-5, the V gene TRBV29-1; either TRBD1 or TRBD2 may fit D (5 bases each). CDR3 length: 12 residues. Germline values: CDR1 SQVTM, CDR2 ANQGSEA. V was shortened by 7 bases and J by 5 bases, with 14 bases between the two germline ends.

This clonotype was recorded many times. The chain has TRBV4-3 and TRBJ2-3; D possibly corresponds to TRBD1 (5 bases). V lost 0 bases to trimming and J lost 4 bases, with 11 bases between them. There are 15 residues in the CDR3. The germline CDR1 and CDR2 sequences are LGHNA and YSLEER. CDR3 sequence: CASSQEVGVSDTQYF. In DNA form, the CDR3 reads TGCGCCAGCAGCCAAGAAGTAGGGGTTTCAGATACGCAGTATTTT.